Listed below are T cell receptor beta chains from one sample, sequenced in a study of CD8 T cells in Susac syndrome. One entry per CDR3 protein results from TCRdb running MiXCR on the immunoSEQ multiplex PCR reads. The repertoire has 150,000 to 180,000 distinct CDR3 sequences, approximately 94% of them found once; the top ten carry 0.2% to 0.25%. The sequenced sample consisted of CD8+ T cells from PBMCs. All receptors derive from a human donor with multiple sclerosis. The CDR3 runs from the conserved cysteine through the conserved F or W. The D gene is left open where the match is weak. Clone sizes are given selectively: once, few, many, or a class where the clone is expanded.

clone_size	d_call	v_call	j_call	cdr3_aa	cdr3_nt
-	-	TRBV7-9	TRBJ2-5	CASHGAQETQYF	TGTGCCAGCCACGGGGCTCAAGAGACCCAGTACTTC
-	TRBD2	TRBV20-1	TRBJ2-7	CSARGLAGGPLYEQYF	TGCAGTGCTAGAGGGCTAGCGGGGGGGCCCCTCTACGAGCAGTACTTC
-	-	TRBV20-1	TRBJ1-5	CSAGPQHF	TGCAGTGCAGGGCCCCAGCATTTT
-	-	TRBV2	TRBJ2-7	CASKKGSSYEQYF	TGTGCCAGCAAGAAGGGGTCATCCTACGAGCAGTACTTC
-	TRBD2	TRBV7-9	TRBJ2-3	CASSPPGLAATDTQYF	TGTGCCAGCAGCCCACCGGGACTAGCGGCGACAGATACGCAGTATTTT
-	-	TRBV7-9	TRBJ2-3	CASSLYGRSTDTQYF	TGTGCCAGCAGCTTATACGGACGTAGCACAGATACGCAGTATTTT
-	-	TRBV14	TRBJ2-1	CASSPTLNEQFF	TGTGCCAGCAGCCCGACTCTAAATGAGCAGTTCTTC
-	-	TRBV12-1	TRBJ1-2	CASSFWSALNEDYGYTF	TGTGCCAGCAGCTTTTGGAGTGCCCTTAACGAGGACTATGGCTACACCTTC
-	-	TRBV2	TRBJ2-5	CASSESVVEETQYF	TGTGCCAGCAGTGAATCCGTGGTAGAAGAGACCCAGTACTTC
-	-	TRBV27	TRBJ1-1	CASSLGGGGTEAFF	TGTGCCAGCAGTTTGGGTGGGGGAGGCACTGAAGCTTTCTTT
-	-	TRBV10-3	TRBJ2-7	CAISESSGGAYEQYF	TGTGCCATCAGTGAGTCCTCAGGGGGGGCCTACGAGCAGTACTTC
-	-	TRBV12-3/TRBV12-4	TRBJ1-1	CASSLTAGGGNEAFF	TGTGCCAGCAGTTTAACTGCCGGGGGGGGCAATGAAGCTTTCTTT
once	-	TRBV20-1	TRBJ2-7	CSARRSGDFYEQYF	TGCAGTGCTAGGCGGTCGGGGGATTTCTACGAGCAGTACTTC
-	-	TRBV11-2	TRBJ1-2	CASSFLSVSNYGYTF	TGTGCCAGCAGCTTCTTGTCGGTTTCTAACTATGGCTACACCTTC
-	-	TRBV5-1	TRBJ2-7	CASREDAYEQYF	TGCGCCAGCAGGGAGGATGCCTACGAGCAGTACTTC
-	TRBD1	TRBV20-1	TRBJ2-3	CSAGDREKDTQYF	TGCAGTGCTGGGGACAGGGAGAAAGATACGCAGTATTTT
-	TRBD1	TRBV29-1	TRBJ2-7	CSVGDRGSYEQYF	TGCAGCGTTGGGGACAGGGGCTCCTACGAGCAGTACTTC
-	TRBD1	TRBV5-1	TRBJ2-4	CASSLGTGGSAIQYF	TGCGCCAGCAGCTTGGGAACAGGGGGCTCGGCCATTCAGTACTTC
-	-	TRBV9	TRBJ2-1	CASSVQAETEQFF	TGTGCCAGCAGCGTTCAAGCGGAGACGGAGCAGTTCTTC
-	-	TRBV6-6	TRBJ1-6	CASSYSEAPLHF	TGTGCCAGCAGTTACTCTGAGGCACCCCTCCACTTT
-	-	TRBV3-1	TRBJ2-2	CASSLPSGELFF	TGTGCCAGCAGCCTTCCTAGCGGGGAGCTGTTTTTT
-	-	TRBV3-1	TRBJ1-2	CASSQVGTGHYGYTF	TGCGCCAGCAGCCAAGTGGGAACAGGGCACTATGGCTACACCTTC
-	TRBD1	TRBV12-3/TRBV12-4	TRBJ1-2	CASSLDRGKSYGYTF	TGTGCCAGCAGTTTAGACAGGGGAAAGAGCTATGGCTACACCTTC
-	-	TRBV6-2/TRBV6-3	TRBJ2-1	CASSYSSGAYNEQFF	TGTGCCAGCAGTTACTCGAGCGGAGCCTACAATGAGCAGTTCTTC
few	-	TRBV28	TRBJ2-7	CASSLGQLYEQYF	TGTGCCAGCAGTTTAGGTCAGCTCTACGAGCAGTACTTC
-	-	TRBV9	TRBJ1-4	CASSADTLVGEKLFF	TGTGCCAGCAGCGCAGACACCCTGGTTGGTGAAAAACTGTTTTTT
-	-	TRBV29-1	TRBJ2-1	CSVPGNRGEQFF	TGCAGCGTTCCCGGCAATAGGGGTGAGCAGTTCTTC
-	-	TRBV3-1	TRBJ2-1	CASSPLVRSTANEQFF	TGTGCCAGCAGCCCACTGGTCAGGTCCACGGCCAATGAGCAGTTCTTC
-	-	TRBV4-3	TRBJ1-5	CASSPKVEGGQPQHF	TGCGCCAGCAGCCCGAAAGTGGAGGGTGGTCAGCCCCAGCATTTT
-	-	TRBV6-1	TRBJ2-1	CASSEGLEQFF	TGTGCCAGCAGTGAGGGTCTTGAGCAGTTCTTC
-	-	TRBV2	TRBJ2-5	CASSMGVKGGGETQYF	TGTGCCAGCAGCATGGGTGTTAAGGGGGGCGGTGAGACCCAGTACTTC
-	-	TRBV7-2	TRBJ1-5	CASSLVSPGENNQPQHF	TGTGCCAGCAGCTTAGTTTCTCCCGGGGAGAACAATCAGCCCCAGCATTTT
-	-	TRBV13	TRBJ1-1	CASSFGAMNTEAFF	TGTGCCAGCAGCTTTGGAGCGATGAACACTGAAGCTTTCTTT
-	TRBD2	TRBV16	TRBJ2-3	CASSHGGGGTDTQYF	TGTGCCAGCAGCCACGGGGGGGGCGGCACAGATACGCAGTATTTT
-	-	TRBV12-3/TRBV12-4	TRBJ1-1	CASSPPGPRVGVNTEAFF	TGTGCCAGTAGCCCTCCCGGGCCGCGAGTCGGAGTGAACACTGAAGCTTTCTTT
-	-	TRBV30	TRBJ1-2	CAWSAGLRYTF	TGTGCCTGGAGTGCCGGGCTGCGCTACACCTTC
-	-	TRBV20-1	TRBJ1-5	CSAWDIRDNQPQHF	TGCAGTGCTTGGGACATAAGGGACAATCAGCCCCAGCATTTT
once	-	TRBV4-1	TRBJ1-5	CASSQGVINQPQHF	TGCGCCAGCAGCCAAGGCGTCATCAATCAGCCCCAGCATTTT
-	TRBD1	TRBV15	TRBJ2-5	CATATGFETQYF	TGTGCCACCGCGACAGGGTTTGAGACCCAGTACTTC
-	-	TRBV7-8	TRBJ1-6	CASSRSGALKDSPLHF	TGTGCCAGCAGCCGCTCTGGGGCTCTGAAAGATTCACCCCTCCACTTT